Shown below are 24 T cell receptor beta chains from a single sample sequenced in a study of T-cell reconstitution after alpha-beta-depleted transplantation in children. Preparation of the TCRbeta library involved a method that used unique molecular identifiers. TCRdb re-called the PCR reads through MiXCR, storing one row per CDR3 protein. The data hold almost 500,000 distinct CDR3 sequences, with about 10% observed a single time. Source: PBMCs, taken before TCRalphabeta/CD19-depleted stem cell transplant. The receptors shown here come from a child aged 2 to 9 with inherited bone marrow failure, due to receive a stem cell transplant.

Comment on this clonotype: A much larger clone lies one base from this, so it may be a read error. The chain uses TRBV12-3 or TRBV12-4 and TRBJ2-7; TRBD1 matches at 7 bases. This CDR3 is 16 amino acids long. Trimming cost V 4 bases and J 1 base; bases outside gene matches: 10. The DNA for the CDR3 is TGTGCCAGCAGTTATGTCCGGGACAGCCTTTCCTACGAGCAGTACTTC. This translates into CASSYVRDSLSYEQYF.

Note on this clonotype: A much larger clone is a single base away; this may be a read error. V and J are TRBV28 and TRBJ2-7; D may be TRBD1 (5 bases). Germline V gene lookup returns CDR1 MDHEN and CDR2 SYDVKM. The germline V and J ends were trimmed by 8 bases and 0 bases, with 17 bases remaining between them. This CDR3 comprises 15 residues. CDR3 nucleotide sequence: TGTGCCAGCGGGCTCCTGATAGGGGCCTCCTACGAGCAGTACTTC. Translated, it gives CASGLLIGASYEQYF.

This clonotype came up many times. The V call is TRBV5-6, the J call TRBJ2-1, with D possibly being TRBD2 (5 bases). The CDR3 spans 13 residues. With 7 bases removed from V and 5 bases from J, the gap between germline ends came to 13 bases. Germline assignment: CDR1 SGHDT and CDR2 YYEEEE. The CDR3 coding sequence is TGTGCCAGCGTGACTGGAGGCCACAATGAGCAGTTCTTC. The encoded protein is CASVTGGHNEQFF.

This clonotype was observed at least ten times. The J gene is TRBJ2-7, the V gene TRBV20-1; 7 bases match TRBD1. CDR3 length equals 14 residues. The trim removed 6 bases at V and 0 bases at J, leaving 8 bases unmatched. Germline-derived CDR1 and CDR2 are DFQATT and SNEGSKA (reference sequence). This CDR3 reads CSALDRRSSYEQYF. The DNA for the CDR3 is TGCAGTGCACTGGACAGGCGGAGCTCCTACGAGCAGTACTTC.

In this sample, this clonotype turned up many times. The J gene is TRBJ2-1, the V gene TRBV7-6; no reliable D call. The CDR3 consists of 13 residues. In germline, CDR1 is SGHVS, CDR2 FNYEAQ. The V gene lost 2 bases and the J gene lost 4 bases, with 6 bases spanning the gap. The CDR3 nucleotides read TGTGCCAGCAGCTTAAAGGATTACAATGAGCAGTTCTTC. Residues: CASSLKDYNEQFF.

This chain uses TRBV24-1 with TRBJ2-5, with a possible D match to TRBD1 (6 bases). Trimming cost V 7 bases and J 5 bases, with 13 bases left between them. The CDR3 length is 13 residues. The germline gives CDR1 KGHDR, CDR2 SFDVKD. The CDR3 DNA is TGTGCCACCAGCCCACAGGGATCGGAGACCCAGTACTTC. Amino acids: CATSPQGSETQYF.

This clonotype was observed a few times. The gene calls are TRBV12-3 or TRBV12-4 and TRBJ2-3, with a possible D match to TRBD2 (7 bases). Trimming removed 2 bases at V and 1 base at J, with 16 bases between. The CDR3 length is 17 residues. The CDR3: CASSLPPGGPGTDTQYF. CDR3 sequence (DNA): TGTGCCAGCAGTTTACCTCCGGGGGGCCCCGGCACAGATACGCAGTATTTT.

This clonotype came up many times. The J gene is TRBJ1-1, the V gene TRBV6-2 or TRBV6-3; the match to TRBD1 covers 10 bases. Germline CDR1 MNHEY, CDR2 SVGEGT. Trimming at V came to 4 bases and at J to 1 base, leaving 12 bases not matched to a gene. The CDR3 extends over 18 amino acids. CDR3 residues: CASSSRLWGTGENTEAFF. DNA for the CDR3: TGTGCCAGCAGTTCCCGGTTATGGGGGACAGGGGAGAACACTGAAGCTTTCTTT.

The genes are TRBV9 and TRBJ2-5, with D hard to call. This CDR3 has 13 amino acids. The germline V and J ends were trimmed by 4 bases and 1 base, with 8 bases remaining between them. Germline CDR1 reads SGDLS; CDR2 reads YYNGEE. In DNA form, the CDR3 reads TGTGCCAGCAGCTTCAACTTCCAAGAGACCCAGTACTTC. It encodes CASSFNFQETQYF.

This clonotype has a count of ten or more. The chain is built from TRBV20-1 and TRBJ2-1; 8 bases agree with TRBD2. The CDR3 runs 16 residues. Germline loops: CDR1 DFQATT, CDR2 SNEGSKA (reference sequence). The V and J ends lost 3 bases and 3 bases, in that order; junction bases with no gene match: 10. The CDR3 region has the DNA TGCAGTGCTAGCGTTCTAGCGGGCGCTATCTACAATGAGCAGTTCTTC. Its translation is CSASVLAGAIYNEQFF.

This clonotype was detected many times. The gene calls are TRBV20-1 and TRBJ2-7; D call uncertain. There are 12 residues in the CDR3. Germline V gene sequence: CDR1 DFQATT, CDR2 SNEGSKA (reference sequence). Trimming shortened V by 1 base and J by 6 bases, and 10 bases separated the two germline ends. The CDR3 nucleotides are TGCAGTGCTAGAGTCCCCTCGGCCGAGCAGTACTTC. This encodes CSARVPSAEQYF.

This clonotype came up many times. The genes are TRBV12-3 or TRBV12-4 and TRBJ1-1, with TRBD1 as a possible D gene (6 bases). The CDR3 contains 13 residues. The germline V and J ends were trimmed by 6 bases and 1 base, with 9 bases remaining between them. Written as DNA, the CDR3 is TGTGCCAGCAGGCGGACAGAGAACACTGAAGCTTTCTTT. This encodes CASRRTENTEAFF.

This clonotype was counted at least ten times. The rearrangement uses TRBV11-2 and TRBJ2-4; 10 bases are a match to TRBD2. Per the germline V gene, CDR1 is SGHAT and CDR2 is FQNNGV. The junction had 11 bases not matched to a gene; V was cut back by 1 base and J by 8 bases. CDR3 length: 17 amino acids. CDR3 residues: CASSLVAGGNVGDIQYF. The CDR3 DNA reads TGTGCCAGCAGCTTAGTAGCGGGAGGAAACGTGGGGGACATTCAGTACTTC.

The chain couples TRBV20-1 to TRBJ2-1, with 11 nucleotides matching TRBD2. V trimming: 3 bases; J trimming: 4 bases; junction bases outside the gene matches: 2. Germline CDR1 DFQATT, CDR2 SNEGSKA (reference sequence). This CDR3 has 14 residues. The CDR3, as DNA: TGCAGTGCTAGTAGCGGGAGGGGTTACAATGAGCAGTTCTTC. It specifies CSASSGRGYNEQFF.

This clonotype has at least ten counts. This chain uses TRBV12-3 or TRBV12-4 with TRBJ2-5; no firm D call. This CDR3 has 14 residues. Trimming cost V 2 bases and J 2 bases, with 9 bases left between them. The CDR3: CASSLSLLQETQYF. CDR3 coding DNA: TGTGCCAGCAGTTTAAGTCTGCTGCAAGAGACCCAGTACTTC.

This clonotype was seen ten or more times. The chain couples TRBV6-1 to TRBJ2-5; 8 bases fit TRBD1. The CDR3 totals 13 residues. V lost 8 bases, J lost 2 bases, and 4 bases stayed unmatched. Germline assignment: CDR1 MNHNS and CDR2 SASEGT. The CDR3 nucleotides are TGTGCCAGCGGACACAGGGGGCAAGAGACCCAGTACTTC. This encodes CASGHRGQETQYF.

There are many counts of this clonotype. The genes are TRBV6-2 or TRBV6-3 and TRBJ2-1; 7 bases map to TRBD1. V shed 4 bases, J shed 0 bases, and the junction held 6 bases outside the gene matches. From germline, CDR1 is MNHEY and CDR2 SVGEGT. CDR3 size: 16 residues. CDR3: CASSFSRDSSYNEQFF. In nucleotides, the CDR3 is TGTGCCAGCAGTTTCTCTCGGGACAGCTCCTACAATGAGCAGTTCTTC.

This clonotype was detected many times. This chain uses TRBV12-3 or TRBV12-4 with TRBJ2-1; D gene unclear. This CDR3 is 12 amino acids long. The ends were cut back, 3 bases at V and 8 bases at J, with 8 bases in the middle. For the CDR3, the DNA is TGTGCCAGCAGTTTGTTCCGCGATGAGCAGTTCTTC. Protein product: CASSLFRDEQFF.

This clonotype occurred many times. This rearrangement joins TRBV4-2 to TRBJ2-5, with TRBD2 matching 9 bases. This CDR3 contains 16 residues. Germline CDR1 and CDR2: LGHNA and YNFKEQ. V gave up 0 bases and J gave up 4 bases; unmatched junction bases: 6. The CDR3 protein is CASSQDSAGGRETQYF. In DNA, the CDR3 is TGTGCCAGCAGCCAAGATTCAGCGGGAGGTCGAGAGACCCAGTACTTC.

This clonotype has a count of ten or more. This chain joins TRBV12-3 or TRBV12-4 and TRBJ1-5, with D possibly being TRBD1 (5 bases). The CDR3 covers 13 residues. Between the trimmed V and J ends, which lost 7 bases and 1 base, there was a span of 8 bases. The CDR3 sequence is CASNPGSNQPQHF. For the CDR3, the DNA is TGTGCCAGCAACCCAGGGAGCAATCAGCCCCAGCATTTT.

This clonotype was recorded many times. This chain uses TRBV7-8 with TRBJ2-7; D is perhaps TRBD2 (5 bases). The CDR3 runs 13 residues. The V gene's germline CDR1 is SGHVS and CDR2 FQNEAQ. V was trimmed by 5 bases and J by 2 bases, leaving 10 bases between them. CDR3 protein: CASSPGGPYEQYF. The CDR3 DNA reads as TGTGCCAGCAGCCCTGGAGGCCCCTACGAGCAGTACTTC.

In its sample, this clonotype was seen many times. J is TRBJ1-5 and V is TRBV4-3; no definite D call. The V gene's germline CDR1 is LGHNA and CDR2 YSLEER. The CDR3 contains 14 residues. The V end was cut by 1 base, the J end by 4 bases, with 8 bases between. In nucleotides, the CDR3 is TGCGCCAGCAGCCAAGCGTATGGGAATCAGCCCCAGCATTTT. This sequence encodes CASSQAYGNQPQHF.

At least ten counts were recorded for this clonotype. The chain combines TRBV9 with TRBJ2-3; possibly TRBD2 for D (6 bases). Trimming removed 0 bases from V and 5 bases from J, with 13 bases in between. The germline V gene encodes CDR1 SGDLS and CDR2 YYNGEE. The CDR3 has 15 amino acids. Here the CDR3 DNA reads TGTGCCAGCAGCGTAGTACCTAGCGTCGGAGATACGCAGTATTTT. Its protein product is CASSVVPSVGDTQYF.

This clonotype was counted many times. The chain carries TRBV20-1 and TRBJ2-7; 7 nucleotides align to TRBD2. The CDR3 length is 17 residues. V trimming: 2 bases; J trimming: 2 bases; junction bases outside the gene matches: 15. In germline, CDR1 is DFQATT, CDR2 SNEGSKA (reference sequence). CDR3 protein: CSARWVKVAGLPYEQYF. The CDR3 DNA follows: TGCAGTGCTAGATGGGTTAAGGTAGCGGGTCTGCCCTACGAGCAGTACTTC.